Presented here are 2 T cell receptor beta chains from one specimen sequenced in a study of T cells in Graves' hyperthyroidism and ophthalmopathy (dated by TCRdb to the late 2010s). Library preparation employed multiplex PCR. The data were produced on an Illumina HiSeq 2000. The TCR beta CDR3 regions were amplified from the RNA transcripts. The TCR CDR3 was subjected to a first round of RT-PCR using the HTBI primer set and the Qiagen OneStep RT-PCR kit. The public reads were reanalyzed by TCRdb: fastp trimming at Q25, MiXCR alignment, in-frame beta chains only. Every entry covers one CDR3 protein and lists the most common genes and DNA from its rows. Counted in this sample were 350,000 or so distinct CDR3 sequences; over 15% of them appeared once. 15% to 18% of the sample comes from the top ten. Sequencing was done on a sample of blood. These receptor sequences come from a woman aged 40 to 50 with Graves' ophthalmopathy.

As regards this clonotype: One end of the junction does not line up with germline, which may come from a read error. This chain uses TRBV7-7 with TRBJ2-5, with 8 bases matching TRBD1. The germline V gene encodes CDR1 SSHAT and CDR2 FNYEAQ (reference sequence). This CDR3 region has 13 residues. CDR3 coding DNA: TGTGCTAGCAGCTCGGACAGGGAAGAGACCCAGTACTTC. It yields the protein CASSSDREETQYF.

In this sample, this clonotype turned up many times. The rearrangement joins TRBV10-2 to TRBJ1-1; tentatively, D is TRBD1 (6 bases). The CDR3 consists of 13 residues. In germline, CDR1 is WSHSY, CDR2 SAAADI. Trimming cost V 6 bases and J 10 bases, with 18 bases left between them. The CDR3 DNA follows: TGCGCCAGCAGCGTACAGGGCGGCGTGGGAGCTTTCTTT. Translation: CASSVQGGVGAFF.